This T cell receptor beta chain came from a study of blood T cell repertoires in COVID-19. Background on the study: Both acute and convalescent COVID-19 samples were obtained from the United States, Italy and Spain.

Trimming pared 5 bases from V and 9 bases from J, leaving 15 bases between. The CDR3 runs 13 residues. The V gene's germline CDR1 is SGHTA and CDR2 FQGNSA. The table came from immunoSEQ multiplex PCR; TCRdb's copy has only in-frame clones and leaves some out. The sample carries around 190,000 clones, 89% recorded once. Sample: peripheral blood. This sequence was found in a young man who had recovered from COVID-19. The gene calls are TRBV7-2 and TRBJ2-3; maybe TRBD2 (5 bases). The CDR3, as DNA: TGTGCCAGCAGCCCTCAGGTGGGAGAGACGCAGTATTTT. It is translated as CASSPQVGETQYF.